This T cell receptor beta chain comes out of a study of chemoradiotherapy in HPV16-positive cancers. Looking at the study overall: A couple of HPV16-positive patients' cells yielded candidate HPV-specific clones and common motifs.

There are 12 residues in the CDR3. Germline lookup yields CDR1 GTSNPN and CDR2 SVGIG (reference sequence). V was shortened by 0 bases and J by 5 bases, with 5 bases between the two germline ends. This table comes from immunoSEQ multiplex PCR, and its TCRdb copy is limited to in-frame clones, with some not included. This table has several thousand clones, 70% to 85% appearing once. The source material was tumor tissue, sampled from a patient who underwent chemoradiotherapy. This clonotype was sampled from a human donor with HPV-associated anogenital cancer. The gene calls are TRBV30 and TRBJ1-3, with no clear D. In nucleotides, the CDR3 is TGTGCCTGGAGTGTACATAGAAACACCATATATTTT. As protein: CAWSVHRNTIYF.